This T cell receptor (beta chain) is drawn from a study of blood T cell repertoires in COVID-19. Study overall: Acute and convalescent COVID-19 samples came from the United States, Italy and Spain. The analysed material was cDNA or gDNA that came from T cells, B-cell-depleted T cells, or PBMCs.

The J segment lost 1 base and the V segment lost 1 base, leaving 7 bases of the junction unmatched. CDR3 length: 16 amino acids. Germline CDR1 SQVTM, CDR2 ANQGSEA. TCRdb keeps only in-frame clones here, not all; method: immunoSEQ multiplex PCR. Altogether roughly 180,000 clones are present, 87% being singletons, with the ten largest covering 2% to 2.5%. The rearrangement links TRBV29-1 to TRBJ2-5; 9 bases fit TRBD2. This clonotype was obtained from a woman in her twenties or thirties who had recovered from COVID-19. Sequences were obtained from PBMCs or T cells enriched from blood (not recorded which). The CDR3 here is CSVEAPSGASQETQYF. The CDR3 DNA follows: TGCAGCGTTGAAGCGCCTAGCGGGGCGTCCCAAGAGACCCAGTACTTC.